The rows below give T cell receptor beta chains drawn from one sample of a study of post-analysis software for immune sequencing data. TCRdb re-analysed the PCR reads in MiXCR, keeping a single row per CDR3 protein. The repertoire holds 750,000 to 950,000 distinct CDR3 sequences, with about 57% as singletons. The sequencing input was blood. These receptors all stem from a girl between 10 and 17 years old with multiple sclerosis. Both conserved end residues are trimmed from each CDR3.

V gene: TRBV7-9
CDR3 length: 12
CDR3 protein: ASSMGTGEWTQY

V gene: TRBV20-1
CDR3 length: 12
CDR3 protein: SARDDRGAREQY

V gene: TRBV20-1
CDR3 length: 11
CDR3 protein: SAGTSGPYEQY

V gene: TRBV6-4
CDR3 length: 11
CDR3 protein: ASSPGGHGELF

V gene: TRBV7-9
CDR3 length: 13
CDR3 protein: ASSPGPSPGYEQY

V gene: TRBV6-5
CDR3 length: 12
CDR3 protein: AGTKDRGLYEQY

V gene: TRBV6-5
CDR3 length: 14
CDR3 protein: ASSYSPRGDTDTQY

V gene: TRBV5-1
CDR3 length: 11
CDR3 protein: ASSLGFNNEQF

V gene: TRBV12-3/TRBV12-4
CDR3 length: 11
CDR3 protein: ATQDSGRETQY

V gene: TRBV20-1
CDR3 length: 14
CDR3 protein: SASPGGFPYNSPLH

V gene: TRBV6-1
CDR3 length: 17
CDR3 protein: ASSPPVGRGGSGANVLT

V gene: TRBV7-6
CDR3 length: 12
CDR3 protein: ASSTGTGDYEQY

V gene: TRBV29-1
CDR3 length: 9
CDR3 protein: SIERNYGYT

V gene: TRBV7-6
CDR3 length: 14
CDR3 protein: ASSLTAGPIGAEAF

V gene: TRBV20-1
CDR3 length: 8
CDR3 protein: SASKDLQF

V gene: TRBV20-1
CDR3 length: 13
CDR3 protein: SAPIGGPSYNEQF

V gene: TRBV7-3
CDR3 length: 14
CDR3 protein: ASSLMSGGPPETQY

V gene: TRBV5-1
CDR3 length: 11
CDR3 protein: ASSLGTYYEQY

V gene: TRBV5-6
CDR3 length: 13
CDR3 protein: ASSYVTGKRETQY

V gene: TRBV6-2/TRBV6-3
CDR3 length: 17
CDR3 protein: ASSRRGLAGGTNIHEQF

V gene: TRBV20-1
CDR3 length: 11
CDR3 protein: SARPLANYGYT

V gene: TRBV20-1
CDR3 length: 12
CDR3 protein: SAPTGPGANVLT

V gene: TRBV20-1
CDR3 length: 11
CDR3 protein: SAMGTSGYEQY

V gene: TRBV5-1
CDR3 length: 13
CDR3 protein: ASSEGQPSGNTIY

V gene: TRBV5-1
CDR3 length: 12
CDR3 protein: ASRGGVATDEQF

V gene: TRBV18
CDR3 length: 13
CDR3 protein: ASSPQGQGFYEQY

V gene: TRBV30
CDR3 length: 11
CDR3 protein: AWSVQGHYGYT

V gene: TRBV20-1
CDR3 length: 12
CDR3 protein: SARDRASNYGYT

V gene: TRBV12-3/TRBV12-4
CDR3 length: 13
CDR3 protein: ASSHNRGWNNEQF

V gene: TRBV29-1
CDR3 length: 11
CDR3 protein: SAWTNSYNEQY

V gene: TRBV29-1
CDR3 length: 10
CDR3 protein: SVEVRWQEQF

V gene: TRBV5-1
CDR3 length: 14
CDR3 protein: ASSPLGASGYNEQF

V gene: TRBV20-1
CDR3 length: 12
CDR3 protein: SAGDGGAEETQY

V gene: TRBV7-2
CDR3 length: 12
CDR3 protein: ASSRVTAGAEQY

V gene: TRBV10-3
CDR3 length: 13
CDR3 protein: AISESGDRGNIQY

V gene: TRBV20-1
CDR3 length: 14
CDR3 protein: SARSTGQGRTYEQY

V gene: TRBV3-1
CDR3 length: 12
CDR3 protein: ASSPTGGAQPQH

V gene: TRBV30
CDR3 length: 8
CDR3 protein: AWSDAEQF

V gene: TRBV12-3/TRBV12-4
CDR3 length: 10
CDR3 protein: ASSFLWNEQF

V gene: TRBV7-2
CDR3 length: 11
CDR3 protein: ASRLRGGQTQY

V gene: TRBV7-2
CDR3 length: 13
CDR3 protein: ASSLAREGKEGYT

V gene: TRBV29-1
CDR3 length: 12
CDR3 protein: SVAALAGGNEQF

V gene: TRBV7-9
CDR3 length: 13
CDR3 protein: ASSLVVDRQYEQY

V gene: TRBV13
CDR3 length: 14
CDR3 protein: ASSPRGRANDFEQF

V gene: TRBV4-2
CDR3 length: 12
CDR3 protein: ASSQGQGGKTQY

V gene: TRBV11-2
CDR3 length: 12
CDR3 protein: ASSTRTKGETQY

V gene: TRBV6-1
CDR3 length: 11
CDR3 protein: ASTITGANVLT

V gene: TRBV7-9
CDR3 length: 16
CDR3 protein: ASSPTRAGELSYNEQF

V gene: TRBV20-1
CDR3 length: 11
CDR3 protein: SARLAGEGTQY

V gene: TRBV12-3/TRBV12-4
CDR3 length: 12
CDR3 protein: ASSRGGGLGEQF

V gene: TRBV7-2
CDR3 length: 9
CDR3 protein: ASSPMWSQY

V gene: TRBV6-1
CDR3 length: 13
CDR3 protein: ASLGANNQPYEQY